The present T cell receptor beta chain was sequenced within a study of CD8 T cells in ankylosing spondylitis. Regarding the study as a whole: Disease-associated clonotypes exhibited CD8+ identity and were relatively infrequent in peripheral blood. Significantly higher representation of disease-linked clones was reported for matched ankylosing spondylitis synovial fluid. What seemed typical of ankylosing spondylitis blood was a TCR beta motif built from roughly 8 highly homologous variants.

A remark on this clonotype: The antigen is undetermined.

Making use of molecular barcodes, quantitative 5'-RACE generated TCR beta libraries. In TCRdb, the 5' RACE reads were re-called with MiXCR into one record per CDR3 protein. This table holds 800,000 to 900,000 distinct CDR3 sequences, 10% to 15% found once. The receptor comes from a male donor with ankylosing spondylitis. The sample taken for sequencing was blood, either unsorted or a sorted T cell fraction (not recorded which).

CDR3: CSARRSSGRTEQFF. The CDR3 DNA sequence: TGCAGTGCTAGAAGGTCTAGCGGGAGGACTGAGCAGTTCTTC. The chain uses TRBV20-1 and TRBJ2-1; 11 bases are shared with TRBD2. V shed 2 bases, J shed 9 bases, and the junction held 6 bases outside the gene matches. This CDR3 spans 14 amino acids. The germline gives CDR1 DFQATT, CDR2 SNEGSKA (reference sequence).